This is a list of T cell receptor beta chains from one sample in a study of glioma-infiltrating T cells. One entry per CDR3 protein, called by TCRdb with MiXCR from the multiplex PCR reads. The table records under 20,000 distinct CDR3 sequences, more than 45% of them present only once. The sample taken for sequencing was glioma tissue, nonneoplastic brain tissue, or PBMCs (not recorded which). These receptors all stem from a human donor with low-grade glioma or glioblastoma, undergoing nonglioma brain surgery, or in good health (not recorded which). CDR3s leave out the opening cysteine and the closing phenylalanine or tryptophan. The D gene is left open where the match is weak.

D	V	CDR3
TRBD1	TRBV28	ASSFRQGALNEQF
TRBD1	TRBV6-1	ASKGAGDTQY
NA	TRBV4-2	ASTLGQMDTEAF
NA	TRBV7-2	ASSLAGSDYNEQF
NA	TRBV27	ASRRGYEQY
NA	TRBV30	AYQADTQY
NA	TRBV20-1	SARARSKSGANVLT
NA	TRBV7-2	ASRRDRATNEKLF
NA	TRBV4-3	ASSQDGQAINYGYT
TRBD1	TRBV5-1	ASSLTGAHNYGYT
NA	TRBV28	ASTTLTGGHEKLF
NA	TRBV7-2	ASSPRTNTEAF
NA	TRBV6-6	ASSYLPRADGYT
NA	TRBV3-1	ASRLLGTTSRGEQF
NA	TRBV28	ASSPAYGYT